This record looks at one T cell receptor beta chain sequence and its context. From germline, CDR1 is SEHNR and CDR2 FQNEAQ (reference sequence). The ends lost 5 bases at V and 7 bases at J; junction bases unmatched: 9. The CDR3 extends over 15 amino acids. Source study methods: From reference gene primer amplification, estimates of nucleated cell counts were derived. The assay was immunoSEQ multiplex PCR, and TCRdb's table has in-frame clones only and misses some. V, J and clone size are those of that table, while D and trimming were read from the DNA. The sample consists of 100,000 to 150,000 clones, roughly 85% of them appearing once. The sample belongs to a study of blood T cell repertoires in COVID-19. Study as a whole: Acute-phase and convalescent COVID-19 samples originated in the United States, Italy and Spain. PBMCs, B-cell-depleted T cells, or T cells were the source of the cDNA or gDNA that made up the material.

The clonotype originates from a woman of 80 years or more with acute or convalescent COVID-19. This chain links TRBV7-9 with TRBJ2-1; 9 positions match TRBD2. The sample was peripheral blood. In DNA form, the CDR3 reads TGTGCCAGCAGCAGTGGTGCGGGGGGGTCGAATGAGCAGTTCTTC. This translates into CASSSGAGGSNEQFF.